The 24 T cell receptor beta chains below were found in one sample sequenced in a study of response to subunit inactivated influenza vaccine. MiXCR, applied by TCRdb to the RT-PCR reads, yields one record per CDR3 protein. The repertoire holds around 600,000 distinct CDR3 sequences, with 11% as singletons. Another study also made use of these data, one on T cells expressing NK-cell markers. That paper states: The authors made TCR beta cDNA libraries by 5'RACE template switching. This switching added a universal primer site and UMIs.

The source material was PBMCs from blood, sampled on the day of vaccination. The receptors were gathered from a man aged 50-59 years who received an inactivated influenza vaccine.

The chain links TRBV5-5 to TRBJ2-2; 7 positions match TRBD1. V lost 4 bases, J lost 0 bases, and 9 bases stayed unmatched. This CDR3 comprises 17 residues. From germline, CDR1 is SGHKS and CDR2 YYEKEE (reference sequence). As DNA, the CDR3 is TGTGCCAGCAGCACCGCCCCCGGGACAGCGAACACCGGGGAGCTGTTTTTT. Encoded protein: CASSTAPGTANTGELFF.

The rearrangement uses TRBV27 and TRBJ1-1, with 7 bases fitting TRBD1. Germline V lookup: CDR1 MNHEY, CDR2 SMNVEV (reference sequence). The CDR3 covers 14 residues. The V segment lost 4 bases and the J segment 5 bases; nucleotides outside the gene matches: 7. As DNA, the CDR3 is TGTGCCAGCAGTTCCCCGACAGGGATTACTGAAGCTTTCTTT. Encoded protein: CASSSPTGITEAFF.

This clonotype was counted a few times. This chain links TRBV10-3 with TRBJ2-1; the D gene is possibly TRBD2 (6 bases). CDR1 and CDR2 (germline): ENHRY, SYGVKD. The CDR3 sequence is 13 residues long. Trimming pared 7 bases from V and 9 bases from J, leaving 16 bases between. The CDR3 nucleotides are TGTGCCATCACCAATGGAGGGGTTGGTGAGCAGTTCTTC. This encodes CAITNGGVGEQFF.

This clonotype was seen repeatedly, ten times or more. V and J are TRBV4-2 and TRBJ1-2; no firm D call. The CDR3 has 14 residues. From germline, CDR1 is LGHNA and CDR2 YNFKEQ. V lost 1 base, J lost 0 bases, and 6 bases lay in between. DNA of the CDR3: TGTGCCAGCAGCCAAGTCGCGGCTAACTATGGCTACACCTTC. This gives the protein CASSQVAANYGYTF.

The sample holds many counts of this clonotype. The chain employs TRBV7-9 and TRBJ2-1; D may match TRBD1 or TRBD2 (5 bases each). This CDR3 is built from 14 residues. From germline, CDR1 is SEHNR and CDR2 FQNEAQ (reference sequence). V shed 1 base and J shed 5 bases, with 9 bases lying between them. The CDR3 here is CASSLEQEDNEQFF. The CDR3, as DNA: TGTGCCAGCAGCTTAGAACAGGAGGACAATGAGCAGTTCTTC.

The table lists this clonotype with many counts. The CDR3 is CSVETGAPGGQETQYF. In DNA form, the CDR3 reads TGCAGCGTTGAAACCGGGGCCCCGGGGGGCCAAGAGACCCAGTACTTC. The rearrangement joins TRBV29-1 to TRBJ2-5, with TRBD2 matching over 7 bases. This CDR3 comprises 16 residues. CDR1 SQVTM and CDR2 ANQGSEA come from the germline V gene. Trimming removed 2 bases from V and 1 base from J; junction bases left unmatched: 10.

This clonotype was recorded at least ten times. This rearrangement joins TRBV20-1 to TRBJ2-1, with unresolved D. The CDR3 totals 15 residues. The germline V and J ends were trimmed by 4 bases and 4 bases, with 17 bases remaining between them. Germline CDR1 DFQATT, CDR2 SNEGSKA (reference sequence). CDR3 DNA: TGCAGTGCTAAGGAGTCGTCAGGTAATTACAATGAGCAGTTCTTC. Translation: CSAKESSGNYNEQFF.

This clonotype was observed a handful of times. The chain combines TRBV12-3 or TRBV12-4 with TRBJ2-6, with D unclear. This CDR3 has 14 amino acids. With 6 bases removed from V and 2 bases from J, the gap between germline ends came to 8 bases. The chain's CDR3 is CASSQGTGANVLTF. The CDR3 nucleotides read TGTGCCAGCAGCCAAGGGACTGGGGCCAACGTCCTGACTTTC.

V gene TRBV11-2 combines with J gene TRBJ2-6; 7 bases match TRBD2. The CDR3 has 20 residues. With V trimmed by 3 bases and J by 2 bases, 16 bases remained unmatched. Germline V gives CDR1 SGHAT, CDR2 FQNNGV. The CDR3 sequence is CASSFSRRAGVGPGANVLTF. The CDR3 coding sequence is TGTGCCAGCAGCTTCTCGCGACGGGCGGGAGTTGGTCCTGGGGCCAACGTCCTGACTTTC. The entire variable domain, with the rest obtained from reference TRBV11-2 and TRBJ2-6, is as follows: EAGVAQSPRYKIIEKRQSVAFWCNPISGHATLYWYQQILGQGPKLLIQFQNNGVVDDSQLPKDRFSAERLKGVDSTLKIQPAKLEDSAVYLCASSFSRRAGVGPGANVLTFGAGSRLTVL.

The chain joins TRBV5-1 to TRBJ1-1, with 9 bases that match TRBD1. CDR1 is SGHRS and CDR2 is YFSETQ in the germline V gene. The CDR3 loop spans 13 amino acids. J was trimmed by 11 bases and V by 1 base; bases with no gene match: 6. This CDR3 reads CASSLNRGLYAFF. The CDR3 coding sequence is TGCGCCAGCAGCTTGAACAGGGGGCTGTACGCTTTCTTT. Complete variable domain (other parts from reference TRBV5-1 and TRBJ1-1): KAGVTQTPRYLIKTRGQQVTLSCSPISGHRSVSWYQQTPGQGLQFLFEYFSETQRNKGNFPGRFSGRQFSNSRSEMNVSTLELGDSALYLCASSLNRGLYAFFGQGTRLTVV.

This clonotype was seen only a few times. The chain combines TRBV7-8 with TRBJ2-5; TRBD1 matches at 8 bases. The junction had 8 bases not matched to a gene; V was cut back by 0 bases and J by 5 bases. This CDR3 region has 16 residues. Germline CDR1 is SGHVS and CDR2 is FQNEAQ. The CDR3 nucleotides read TGTGCCAGCAGCTTAGCGCTGGGGACAGGTGTGGAGACCCAGTACTTC. Translation: CASSLALGTGVETQYF.

J is TRBJ2-3 and V is TRBV6-2 or TRBV6-3; unclear D gene. Germline assignment: CDR1 MNHEY and CDR2 SVGEGT. CDR3 size: 14 residues. V dropped 0 bases and J dropped 3 bases, with 7 bases sitting between them. DNA for the CDR3: TGTGCCAGCAGTTACTCGGAAGGGACAGATACGCAGTATTTT. Protein: CASSYSEGTDTQYF.

This clonotype was counted ten times or more. This chain joins TRBV28 and TRBJ2-7, with a possible D match to TRBD2 (6 bases). Germline V gives CDR1 MDHEN, CDR2 SYDVKM. With 6 bases removed from V and 3 bases from J, the gap between germline ends came to 12 bases. CDR3 length equals 13 residues. The CDR3 loop is CASSPGGNYEQYF. For the CDR3, the DNA is TGTGCCAGCAGCCCCGGAGGGAACTACGAGCAGTACTTC.

This clonotype was counted at least ten times. The V and J genes are TRBV7-8 and TRBJ2-1, with TRBD2 identical over 13 bases. Germline V lookup: CDR1 SGHVS, CDR2 FQNEAQ. The ends lost 1 base at V and 7 bases at J; junction bases unmatched: 4. The CDR3 totals 16 residues. CDR3 bases: TGTGCCAGCAGCTTAGGTGGACTAGCGGGGGTTAATGAGCAGTTCTTC. It specifies CASSLGGLAGVNEQFF.

This chain connects TRBV7-2 to TRBJ2-7, with TRBD1 matching over 9 bases. With V trimmed by 2 bases and J by 6 bases, 8 bases remained unmatched. Per the germline V gene, CDR1 is SGHTA and CDR2 is FQGNSA. The CDR3 contains 15 residues. As DNA, the CDR3 is TGTGCCAGCAGCTTACGTAGGGACAGGGTCAGCGAGCAGTACTTC. Protein product: CASSLRRDRVSEQYF.

This clonotype was detected a few times. The chain uses TRBV6-1 and TRBJ2-1, with 7 bases fitting TRBD2. The germline gives CDR1 MNHNS, CDR2 SASEGT. With 2 bases clipped from V and 5 bases from J, the junction kept 12 bases outside the gene matches. The CDR3 contains 17 residues. CDR3 coding DNA: TGTGCCAGCAGTGAAATCGTTGGGCGGGGGTTCGACAATGAGCAGTTCTTC. Protein product: CASSEIVGRGFDNEQFF.

The chain employs TRBV28 and TRBJ2-1, with 11 bases identical to TRBD2. The J segment lost 7 bases and the V segment lost 6 bases, leaving 8 bases of the junction unmatched. From germline, CDR1 is MDHEN and CDR2 SYDVKM. This CDR3 contains 15 residues. DNA of the CDR3: TGTGCCAGCAGCACCCCGGGACTAGCGGCTAATGAGCAGTTCTTC. It translates to CASSTPGLAANEQFF.

This clonotype has only a few counts. This chain joins TRBV5-4 and TRBJ2-1; 12 bases agree with TRBD2. CDR3 size: 15 residues. Germline CDR1 is SGHNT and CDR2 is YYREEE (reference sequence). After removal of 3 bases from V and 8 bases from J, the junction contained 6 bases not matched to a gene. The chain's CDR3 is CASSSRLAGEHEQFF. The CDR3 coding sequence is TGTGCCAGCAGCTCCCGACTAGCGGGAGAACATGAGCAGTTCTTC.

The rearrangement joins TRBV28 to TRBJ2-3; tentative D call: TRBD1 (5 bases). There are 14 residues in the CDR3. Trimming removed 3 bases from V and 4 bases from J, with 11 bases in between. Germline CDR1 reads MDHEN; CDR2 reads SYDVKM. DNA of the CDR3: TGTGCCAGCAGTTTGCATCAGGGTCCAGATACGCAGTATTTT. It yields the protein CASSLHQGPDTQYF.

The chain uses TRBV3-1 and TRBJ2-7; 10 bases match TRBD1. V shed 4 bases, J shed 5 bases, and the junction held 8 bases outside the gene matches. CDR1 is LGHDT, CDR2 YNNKEL, per germline (reference sequence). The CDR3 totals 15 residues. CDR3 bases: TGTGCCAGCAGCCCCATGACAGGGGGCCATAACGAGCAGTACTTC. This translates into CASSPMTGGHNEQYF.

V and J are TRBV14 and TRBJ2-5; TRBD2 is a possible D gene (6 bases). Germline V gene lookup returns CDR1 SGHDN and CDR2 FVKESK. Trimming pared 0 bases from V and 0 bases from J, leaving 8 bases between. The CDR3 is 15 amino acids. CDR3 sequence: CASSQERGNQETQYF. The CDR3, as DNA: TGTGCCAGCAGCCAAGAACGGGGGAACCAAGAGACCCAGTACTTC.

The sample holds a few counts of this clonotype. This sequence joins TRBV4-2 and TRBJ2-3; TRBD1 or TRBD2 may be the D gene (5 bases each). Between the trimmed V and J ends, which lost 1 base and 2 bases, there was a span of 13 bases. CDR3 size: 16 residues. Germline-derived CDR1 and CDR2 are LGHNA and YNFKEQ. The CDR3 spells CASSQGGVVVTDTQYF. Here the CDR3 DNA reads TGTGCCAGCAGCCAAGGAGGGGTAGTAGTCACAGATACGCAGTATTTT.

This CDR3 reads CASSVTGAGGANVLTF. The DNA for the CDR3 is TGTGCCAGCAGTGTAACAGGAGCGGGTGGGGCCAACGTCCTGACTTTC. The chain recombines TRBV27 with TRBJ2-6, with D possibly being TRBD2 (6 bases). Germline V gives CDR1 MNHEY, CDR2 SMNVEV (reference sequence). V lost 5 bases, J lost 3 bases, and 14 bases lay in between. The CDR3 covers 16 residues.

V is TRBV3-1 and J is TRBJ2-5; D ambiguous. From germline, CDR1 is LGHDT and CDR2 YNNKEL (reference sequence). The V end was cut by 4 bases, the J end by 4 bases, with 13 bases between. The CDR3 is made up of 14 amino acids. The CDR3 reads CASSPPKASETQYF. In DNA form, the CDR3 reads TGTGCCAGCAGCCCGCCAAAGGCTTCAGAGACCCAGTACTTC.